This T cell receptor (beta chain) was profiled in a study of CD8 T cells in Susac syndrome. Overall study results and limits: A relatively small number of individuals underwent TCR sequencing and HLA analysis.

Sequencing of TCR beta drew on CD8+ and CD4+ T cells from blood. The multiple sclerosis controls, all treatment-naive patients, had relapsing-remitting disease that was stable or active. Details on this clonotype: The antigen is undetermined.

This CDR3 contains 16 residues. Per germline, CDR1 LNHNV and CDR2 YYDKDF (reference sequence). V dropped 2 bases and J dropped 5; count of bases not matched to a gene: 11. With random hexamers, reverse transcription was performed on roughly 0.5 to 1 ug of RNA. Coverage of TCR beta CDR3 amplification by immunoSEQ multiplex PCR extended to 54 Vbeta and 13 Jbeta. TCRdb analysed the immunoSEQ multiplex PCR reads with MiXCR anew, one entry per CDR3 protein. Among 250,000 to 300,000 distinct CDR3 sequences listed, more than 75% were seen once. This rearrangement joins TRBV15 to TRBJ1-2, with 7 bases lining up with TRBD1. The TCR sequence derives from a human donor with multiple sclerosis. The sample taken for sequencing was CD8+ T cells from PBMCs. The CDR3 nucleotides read TGTGCCACCAGCAGAAGAGGAAAACAGGGGATTTATGGCTACACCTTC. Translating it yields CATSRRGKQGIYGYTF.